The present T cell receptor beta chain was sequenced within a study of CD8 T cells in Susac syndrome. The V gene lost 1 base and the J gene lost 7 bases, with 14 bases spanning the gap. CDR1 is SEHNR and CDR2 is FQNEAQ in the germline V gene (reference sequence). This CDR3 region has 15 residues. In the multiple sclerosis control group, patients were treatment-naive and had stable or active relapsing-remitting disease. Random hexamers served to reverse transcribe roughly 0.45 to 1 ug RNA. An immunoSEQ multiplex PCR amplified TCR beta CDR3 over 54 Vbeta and 13 Jbeta. Using its own MiXCR run on the immunoSEQ multiplex PCR reads, TCRdb lists one record per CDR3 protein. The sample records roughly 180,000 distinct CDR3 sequences, roughly 92% being singletons.

The source material was CD4+ T cells from PBMCs. The source of this sequence is a human donor with multiple sclerosis. This chain uses TRBV7-9 with TRBJ2-4; TRBD2 might be the D (6 bases). CDR3 DNA: TGTGCCAGCAGCTTAGAGGGTGGGCTAGCGAACATTCAGTACTTC. Protein product: CASSLEGGLANIQYF.